A selection of T cell receptor beta chains follows, all from one sample in a study of OX40 agonist ivuxolimab in advanced cancers. The table came from immunoSEQ multiplex PCR; TCRdb's copy has only in-frame clones and leaves some out. The repertoire holds 60,000 to 100,000 clones, with over 80% as singletons. Sequencing used CD4+ or CD8+ T cells sorted from blood, obtained in a trial of the OX40 agonist ivuxolimab. The receptors derive from an adult with an advanced solid tumor such as melanoma, head and neck, liver or kidney cancer. Each CDR3 is given with its conserved first and last residue. Fields, in order: clone size, D gene, V gene, J gene, CDR3 DNA, CDR3 protein. The D gene is left open where the match is weak. Size values are once, few and many counts, or a class for expanded clones, and some rows have none.

clone size: NA; D gene: TRBD2; V gene: TRBV19; J gene: TRBJ2-7; CDR3 DNA: TGTGCCAGTAGCCGAATCGGGACTAGCGGGAGCTCCTACGAGCAGTACTTC; CDR3 protein: CASSRIGTSGSSYEQYF
clone size: NA; D gene: TRBD1; V gene: TRBV5-1; J gene: TRBJ1-2; CDR3 DNA: TGCGCCAGCAGCTTTGGGACAGGGGGAGAAACTGGCTACACCTTC; CDR3 protein: CASSFGTGGETGYTF
clone size: NA; D gene: TRBD2; V gene: TRBV19; J gene: TRBJ2-7; CDR3 DNA: TGTGCCAGTAGTATTTGGACTAGAGTCTACGAGCAGTACTTC; CDR3 protein: CASSIWTRVYEQYF
clone size: NA; D gene: NA; V gene: TRBV6-5; J gene: TRBJ1-5; CDR3 DNA: TGTGCCAGCAGCCCCGACAGAAATCAGCCCCAGCATTTT; CDR3 protein: CASSPDRNQPQHF
clone size: NA; D gene: NA; V gene: TRBV7-2; J gene: TRBJ1-3; CDR3 DNA: TGTGCCAGCAGCCCCCGACTAGGTATAGGAAACACCATATATTTT; CDR3 protein: CASSPRLGIGNTIYF
clone size: NA; D gene: TRBD2; V gene: TRBV4-3; J gene: TRBJ2-7; CDR3 DNA: TGCGCCAGCAGCCAAGTATTCGCGGGAGAGTACGAGCAGTACTTC; CDR3 protein: CASSQVFAGEYEQYF
clone size: once; D gene: NA; V gene: TRBV10-1; J gene: TRBJ1-4; CDR3 DNA: TGCGCCCTAACCCCCCTAGATGAAAAACTGTTTTTT; CDR3 protein: CALTPLDEKLFF
clone size: NA; D gene: NA; V gene: TRBV6-5; J gene: TRBJ1-5; CDR3 DNA: TGTGCCAGCAGTCGTACAGGGAATCAGCCCCAGCATTTT; CDR3 protein: CASSRTGNQPQHF
clone size: once; D gene: NA; V gene: TRBV6-4; J gene: TRBJ1-1; CDR3 DNA: TGTGCCAGCAAGGTCTCCCGGGGAGCCACTGAAGCTTTCTTT; CDR3 protein: CASKVSRGATEAFF
clone size: NA; D gene: NA; V gene: TRBV4-1; J gene: TRBJ1-5; CDR3 DNA: TGCGCCAGCAGCCAAGATCTGACGGATCAATTTGCCCAGCATTTT; CDR3 protein: CASSQDLTDQFAQHF
clone size: few; D gene: NA; V gene: TRBV28; J gene: TRBJ2-7; CDR3 DNA: TGTGCCAGCAGACGCATCGACAGCTACGAGCAGTACTTC; CDR3 protein: CASRRIDSYEQYF
clone size: NA; D gene: NA; V gene: TRBV6-5; J gene: TRBJ1-5; CDR3 DNA: TGTGCCAGCAGCCGAGGACCAGAGCAGCCCCAGCATTTT; CDR3 protein: CASSRGPEQPQHF
clone size: few; D gene: NA; V gene: TRBV5-1; J gene: TRBJ1-5; CDR3 DNA: TGCGCCAGCAGCTTGGCCGGTCAGGGCAATCAGCCCCAGCATTTT; CDR3 protein: CASSLAGQGNQPQHF
clone size: NA; D gene: TRBD2; V gene: TRBV5-1; J gene: TRBJ2-3; CDR3 DNA: TGCGCCACCCGGACTAGCGGATACACAGATACGCAGTATTTT; CDR3 protein: CATRTSGYTDTQYF